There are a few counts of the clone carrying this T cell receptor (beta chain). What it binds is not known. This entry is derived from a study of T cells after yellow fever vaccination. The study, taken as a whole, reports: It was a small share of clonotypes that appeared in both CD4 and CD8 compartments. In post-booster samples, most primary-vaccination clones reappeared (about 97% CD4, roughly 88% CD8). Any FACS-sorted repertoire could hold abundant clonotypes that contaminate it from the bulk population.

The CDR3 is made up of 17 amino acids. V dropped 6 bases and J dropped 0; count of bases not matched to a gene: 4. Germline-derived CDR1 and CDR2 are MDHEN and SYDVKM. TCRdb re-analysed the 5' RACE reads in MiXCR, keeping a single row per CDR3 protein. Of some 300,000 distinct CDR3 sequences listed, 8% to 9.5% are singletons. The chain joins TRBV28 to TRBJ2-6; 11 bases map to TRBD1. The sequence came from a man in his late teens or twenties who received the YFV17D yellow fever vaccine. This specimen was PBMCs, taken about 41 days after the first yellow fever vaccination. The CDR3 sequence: CASSPGTGGSGANVLTF. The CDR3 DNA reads TGTGCCAGCAGCCCCGGGACAGGGGGCTCTGGGGCCAACGTCCTGACTTTC.